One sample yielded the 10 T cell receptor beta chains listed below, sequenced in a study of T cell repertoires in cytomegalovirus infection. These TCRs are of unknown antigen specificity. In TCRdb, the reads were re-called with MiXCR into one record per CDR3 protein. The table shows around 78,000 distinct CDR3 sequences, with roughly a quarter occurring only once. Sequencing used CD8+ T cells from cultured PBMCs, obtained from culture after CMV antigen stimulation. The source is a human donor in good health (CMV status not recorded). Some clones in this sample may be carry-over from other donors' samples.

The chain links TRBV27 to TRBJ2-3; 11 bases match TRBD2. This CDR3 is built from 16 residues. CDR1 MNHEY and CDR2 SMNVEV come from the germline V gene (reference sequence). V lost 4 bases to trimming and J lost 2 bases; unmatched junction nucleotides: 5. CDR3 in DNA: TGTGCCAGCAGTTGGAGACTAGCGGGACCCACAGATACGCAGTATTTT. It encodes CASSWRLAGPTDTQYF.

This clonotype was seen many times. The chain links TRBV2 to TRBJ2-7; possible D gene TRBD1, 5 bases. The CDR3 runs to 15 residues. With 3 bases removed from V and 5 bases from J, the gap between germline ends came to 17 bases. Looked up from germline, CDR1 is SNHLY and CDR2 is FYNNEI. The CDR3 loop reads CASSDRGSGLDEQYF. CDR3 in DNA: TGTGCCAGCAGTGACAGAGGTTCAGGGCTCGACGAGCAGTACTTC.

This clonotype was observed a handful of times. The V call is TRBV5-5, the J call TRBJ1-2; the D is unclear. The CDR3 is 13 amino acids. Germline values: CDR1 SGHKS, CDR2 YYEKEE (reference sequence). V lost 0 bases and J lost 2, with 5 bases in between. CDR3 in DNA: TGTGCCAGCAGCTTGGGGAAGAACTATGGCTACACCTTC. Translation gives CASSLGKNYGYTF.

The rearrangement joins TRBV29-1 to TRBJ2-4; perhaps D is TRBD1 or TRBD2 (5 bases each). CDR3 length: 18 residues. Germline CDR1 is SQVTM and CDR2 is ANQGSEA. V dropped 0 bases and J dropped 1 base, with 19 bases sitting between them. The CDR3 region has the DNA TGCAGCGTTGAAGATAGAGGTTTTGGGGGACGTGCCAAAAACATTCAGTACTTC. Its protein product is CSVEDRGFGGRAKNIQYF.

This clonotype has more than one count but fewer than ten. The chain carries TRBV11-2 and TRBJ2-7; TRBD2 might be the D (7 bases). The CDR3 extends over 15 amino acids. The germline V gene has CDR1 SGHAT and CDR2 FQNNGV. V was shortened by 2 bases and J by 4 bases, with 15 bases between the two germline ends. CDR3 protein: CASSLSTGGGYEQYF. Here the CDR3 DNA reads TGTGCCAGCAGCTTAAGTACGGGGGGCGGATACGAGCAGTACTTC. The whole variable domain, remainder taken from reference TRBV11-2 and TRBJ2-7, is EAGVAQSPRYKIIEKRQSVAFWCNPISGHATLYWYQQILGQGPKLLIQFQNNGVVDDSQLPKDRFSAERLKGVDSTLKIQPAKLEDSAVYLCASSLSTGGGYEQYFGPGTRLTVT.

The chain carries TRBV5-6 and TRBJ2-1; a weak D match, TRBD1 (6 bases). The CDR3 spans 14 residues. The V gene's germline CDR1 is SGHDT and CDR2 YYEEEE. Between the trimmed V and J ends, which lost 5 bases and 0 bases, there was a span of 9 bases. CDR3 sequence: CASSMDSSYNEQFF. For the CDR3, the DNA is TGTGCCAGCAGTATGGACAGCTCCTACAATGAGCAGTTCTTC.

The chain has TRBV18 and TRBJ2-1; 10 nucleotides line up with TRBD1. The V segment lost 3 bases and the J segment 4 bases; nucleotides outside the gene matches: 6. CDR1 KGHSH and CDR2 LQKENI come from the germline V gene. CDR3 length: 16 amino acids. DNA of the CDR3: TGTGCCAGCTCACCCCCCCGGGACAGGGGTTACAATGAGCAGTTCTTC. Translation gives CASSPPRDRGYNEQFF. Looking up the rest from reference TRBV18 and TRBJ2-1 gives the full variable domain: NAGVMQNPRHLVRRRGQEARLRCSPMKGHSHVYWYRQLPEEGLKFMVYLQKENIIDESGMPKERFSAEFPKEGPSILRIQQVVRGDSAAYFCASSPPRDRGYNEQFFGPGTRLTVL.

CDR3 residues: CSARGLAFQETQYF. As DNA, the CDR3 is TGCAGTGCTAGAGGGCTAGCGTTCCAAGAGACCCAGTACTTC. The chain uses TRBV20-1 and TRBJ2-5; D is perhaps TRBD2 (6 bases). This CDR3 comprises 14 residues. V lost 1 base to trimming and J lost 1 base, with 10 bases between them. CDR1 is DFQATT, CDR2 SNEGSKA, per germline (reference sequence).

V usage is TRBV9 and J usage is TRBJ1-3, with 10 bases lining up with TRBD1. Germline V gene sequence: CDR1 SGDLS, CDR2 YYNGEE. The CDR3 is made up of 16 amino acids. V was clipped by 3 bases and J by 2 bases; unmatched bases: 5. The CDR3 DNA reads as TGTGCCAGCAGCGCAGCGACAGGGGGCACTGGAAACACCATATATTTT. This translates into CASSAATGGTGNTIYF.

The CDR3 nucleotides read TGTGCCAGCAGCTTAGACAGGGGGCGGTCAGATACGCAGTATTTT. It specifies CASSLDRGRSDTQYF. The genes are TRBV5-8 and TRBJ2-3, with TRBD1 matching 10 bases. The ends lost 2 bases at V and 4 bases at J; junction bases unmatched: 4. The CDR3 contains 15 residues. Germline values: CDR1 SGHTS, CDR2 YDEGEE.